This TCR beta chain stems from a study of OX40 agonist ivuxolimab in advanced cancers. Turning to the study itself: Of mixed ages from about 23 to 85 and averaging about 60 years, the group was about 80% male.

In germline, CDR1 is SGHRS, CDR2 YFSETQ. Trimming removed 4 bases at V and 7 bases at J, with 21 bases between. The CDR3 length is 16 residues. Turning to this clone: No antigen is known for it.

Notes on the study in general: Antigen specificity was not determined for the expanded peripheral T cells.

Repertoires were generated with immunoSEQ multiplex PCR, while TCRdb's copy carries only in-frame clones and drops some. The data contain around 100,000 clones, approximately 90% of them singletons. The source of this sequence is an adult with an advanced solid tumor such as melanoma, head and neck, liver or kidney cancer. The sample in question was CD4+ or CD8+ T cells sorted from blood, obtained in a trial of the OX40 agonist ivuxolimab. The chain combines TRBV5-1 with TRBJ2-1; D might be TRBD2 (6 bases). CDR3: CASSGTSGLGGNEQFF. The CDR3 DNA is TGCGCCAGCAGCGGAACCTCGGGGCTCGGAGGGAATGAGCAGTTCTTC.